The clone carrying this T cell receptor beta chain was counted many times. This sample stems from a study of T cells in Graves' hyperthyroidism and ophthalmopathy. Diagnosis rested on symptoms, serum thyroxine and TRAb, thyroid ultrasound, and orbital computed tomography. The source of the PBMCs was about 10 ml of fresh peripheral blood. The germline V gene has CDR1 SGHRS and CDR2 YFSETQ. With 3 bases removed from V and 3 bases from J, the gap between germline ends came to 4 bases. The CDR3 sequence is 11 residues long. Amplification targeted TCR beta CDR3 regions from RNA transcripts. A first-round RT-PCR of the TCR CDR3 used the HTBI primer set. Using its own MiXCR run on the multiplex PCR reads, TCRdb lists one record per CDR3 protein. The sample has some 440,000 distinct CDR3 sequences; approximately 14% are singletons.

The chain employs TRBV5-1 and TRBJ2-7, with D hard to call. The clonotype comes from a woman in her late teens or twenties with Graves' hyperthyroidism. The sample consisted of blood. Written as DNA, the CDR3 is TGCGCCAGCAGCTACGACTACGAGCAGTACTTC. Amino acids: CASSYDYEQYF.